These T cell receptor beta chains were read from a single sample in a study of identical twins. One entry per CDR3 protein, called by TCRdb with MiXCR from the 5' RACE reads. The table records fewer than 550,000 distinct CDR3 sequences, roughly 15% of them present only once. The same data also went into a second study, on yellow fever vaccine responses in identical twins.

Input material: CD4+ T cells sorted from blood. Source of these receptors: a woman under 30 in good health. The CDR3 runs from the conserved cysteine through the conserved F or W. Fields, in order: V gene, clone size, J gene, D gene, CDR3 protein, CDR3 DNA. D genes are given only for firm matches. Clone size appears in some rows only: once, few, many, or a class for an expanded clone.

>TRBV20-1|-|TRBJ2-3|TRBD2
CSAYPGLAKGDTQYF
TGCAGTGCTTACCCGGGACTAGCGAAGGGGGATACGCAGTATTTT
>TRBV20-1|-|TRBJ2-2|-
CSARVSGQPNTGELFF
TGCAGTGCTAGAGTCTCGGGACAACCTAACACCGGGGAGCTGTTTTTT
>TRBV21-1|-|TRBJ2-1|-
CASSPRFPGQDNEQFF
TGTGCCAGCAGCCCCCGCTTTCCCGGCCAGGACAATGAGCAGTTCTTC
>TRBV20-1|-|TRBJ2-1|TRBD2
CSAREWAGGRNEQFF
TGCAGTGCTAGAGAATGGGCGGGGGGACGCAATGAGCAGTTCTTC
>TRBV2|-|TRBJ2-1|TRBD2
CASTATSGKRNEQFF
TGTGCCAGCACCGCGACTAGCGGGAAACGAAATGAGCAGTTCTTC
>TRBV2|-|TRBJ2-1|-
CALGGVYNEQFF
TGTGCCTTGGGGGGAGTCTACAATGAGCAGTTCTTC
>TRBV20-1|few|TRBJ1-6|TRBD1
CSAREPGQGASPLHF
TGCAGTGCTAGAGAACCGGGACAGGGGGCATCACCCCTCCACTTT
>TRBV29-1|few|TRBJ2-1|-
CSASVPEQFF
TGCAGCGCAAGCGTTCCGGAGCAGTTCTTC
>TRBV7-9|-|TRBJ2-3|-
CASSSSADTQYF
TGTGCCAGCAGCTCCAGTGCAGATACGCAGTATTTT
>TRBV20-1|few|TRBJ2-1|TRBD1
CSARGQGAIDEQFF
TGCAGTGCAAGGGGACAGGGGGCGATCGATGAGCAGTTCTTC
>TRBV3-1|-|TRBJ2-1|TRBD2
CASSQGLLAGGGYNEQFF
TGTGCCAGCAGCCAGGGGTTATTAGCGGGAGGGGGTTACAATGAGCAGTTCTTC
>TRBV10-3|-|TRBJ1-6|-
CAIPPNSPLHF
TGTGCCATCCCCCCAAATTCACCCCTCCACTTT
>TRBV5-1|few|TRBJ2-2|-
CASSLHRQAGELFF
TGCGCCAGCAGCCTCCACCGACAGGCCGGGGAGCTGTTTTTT
>TRBV6-1|-|TRBJ2-2|TRBD2
CASRPTSGSTGELFF
TGTGCCAGCAGACCGACTAGCGGGAGCACCGGGGAGCTGTTTTTT
>TRBV5-1|many|TRBJ1-4|TRBD1
CASSSPGTGGEKLFF
TGCGCCAGCAGCTCCCCCGGGACAGGTGGTGAAAAACTGTTTTTT
>TRBV6-2/TRBV6-3|-|TRBJ2-1|TRBD2
CASRIAGGPNEQFF
TGTGCCAGCAGGATAGCGGGAGGGCCCAATGAGCAGTTCTTC
>TRBV10-3|-|TRBJ1-2|-
CANALGDNYGYTF
TGTGCCAACGCCCTGGGGGATAACTATGGCTACACCTTC
>TRBV20-1|-|TRBJ2-2|-
CSAPGRGTGELFF
TGCAGTGCTCCCGGAAGGGGGACCGGGGAGCTGTTTTTT
>TRBV19|few|TRBJ1-2|TRBD1
CASSIDRANYGYTF
TGTGCCAGTAGTATTGACAGGGCTAACTATGGCTACACCTTC
>TRBV11-2|few|TRBJ2-5|TRBD2
CASKRAGVVETQYF
TGTGCCAGCAAACGAGCGGGGGTCGTAGAGACCCAGTACTTC
>TRBV24-1|few|TRBJ2-5|-
CATSDAPRTGQETQYF
TGTGCCACCAGTGATGCGCCAAGGACGGGCCAAGAGACCCAGTACTTC
>TRBV5-1|-|TRBJ1-6|-
CASSFGQSYNSPLHF
TGCGCCAGCAGCTTTGGACAGAGCTATAATTCACCCCTCCACTTT
>TRBV19|few|TRBJ1-1|-
CASSTLGRTEAFF
TGTGCCAGTAGTACTTTGGGGAGGACTGAAGCTTTCTTT
>TRBV7-9|few|TRBJ1-6|-
CASSQGTFDNSPLHF
TGTGCCAGCAGCCAAGGGACATTTGATAATTCACCCCTCCACTTT
>TRBV6-1|few|TRBJ1-5|-
CASSLGTFGGNQPQHF
TGTGCCAGCAGTCTAGGGACCTTTGGGGGCAATCAGCCCCAGCATTTT
>TRBV5-1|few|TRBJ2-2|-
CASSPDTTNTGELFF
TGCGCCAGCAGCCCTGACACCACGAACACCGGGGAGCTGTTTTTT
>TRBV12-3/TRBV12-4|-|TRBJ2-3|TRBD1
CASRPGTGDFRTDTQYF
TGTGCCAGCAGGCCCGGGACAGGGGATTTTAGGACAGATACGCAGTATTTT
>TRBV24-1|-|TRBJ2-1|-
CATKNGGASYNEQFF
TGTGCCACCAAGAATGGAGGTGCTTCCTACAATGAGCAGTTCTTC
>TRBV7-2|-|TRBJ2-7|TRBD2
CASSLRASGFSYEQYF
TGTGCCAGCAGCCTGAGGGCTAGCGGTTTCAGCTACGAGCAGTACTTC
>TRBV12-3/TRBV12-4|few|TRBJ1-5|-
CASTRSGYQPQHF
TGTGCCAGCACCCGGTCAGGGTACCAGCCCCAGCATTTT
>TRBV5-1|many|TRBJ2-5|TRBD2
CASSGSGRAETQYF
TGCGCCAGCAGCGGCAGCGGGAGGGCGGAGACCCAGTACTTC
>TRBV6-4|few|TRBJ2-2|-
CASSDLAGRPSNTGELFF
TGTGCCAGCAGTGACCTTGCCGGCAGGCCCTCGAACACCGGGGAGCTGTTTTTT
>TRBV28|-|TRBJ1-6|TRBD1
CASRLLRQGAKGSPLHF
TGTGCCAGCAGGTTACTGCGTCAGGGGGCTAAGGGTTCACCCCTCCACTTT
>TRBV7-9|few|TRBJ2-7|-
CAITNGTTYEQYF
TGTGCCATCACTAATGGGACCACCTACGAGCAGTACTTC
>TRBV10-3|-|TRBJ2-2|-
CAITGSTGELFF
TGTGCCATCACGGGGAGCACCGGGGAGCTGTTTTTT
>TRBV12-3/TRBV12-4|-|TRBJ2-2|TRBD2
CASSSGTSGSLAGELFF
TGTGCCAGCAGTTCAGGGACTAGCGGGAGTTTAGCCGGGGAGCTGTTTTTT
>TRBV12-3/TRBV12-4|-|TRBJ2-5|-
CASSFAGETQYF
TGTGCCAGCAGTTTCGCGGGAGAGACCCAGTACTTC
>TRBV28|few|TRBJ1-4|-
CASSLKQGGEKLFF
TGTGCCAGCAGTTTAAAGCAAGGGGGTGAAAAACTGTTTTTT
>TRBV7-3|few|TRBJ2-5|TRBD2
CASSLTPYLGLAGVREQETQYF
TGTGCCAGCAGCTTAACACCATACCTCGGACTAGCGGGAGTTCGGGAGCAAGAGACCCAGTACTTC
>TRBV3-1|few|TRBJ2-5|-
CASSQAPQETQYF
TGTGCCAGCAGCCAAGCACCGCAAGAGACCCAGTACTTC
>TRBV10-3|-|TRBJ2-6|-
CASRSRRDGVSGANVLTF
TGTGCCAGCAGGAGCCGACGGGACGGAGTCTCTGGGGCCAACGTCCTGACTTTC
>TRBV3-1|few|TRBJ1-1|-
CASSPPEGRTEAFF
TGTGCCAGCAGCCCCCCTGAGGGTAGGACTGAAGCTTTCTTT
>TRBV12-3/TRBV12-4|-|TRBJ2-4|TRBD2
CASSSLRGGNIQYF
TGTGCCAGCAGTTCTCTACGGGGGGGGAACATTCAGTACTTC
>TRBV18|few|TRBJ2-7|TRBD1
CASSPVAQGAYEQYF
TGTGCCAGCTCACCCGTGGCGCAGGGGGCCTACGAGCAGTACTTC
>TRBV19|few|TRBJ2-6|-
CASSIGGPSGANVLTF
TGTGCCAGTAGTATCGGGGGACCGTCTGGGGCCAACGTCCTGACTTTC
>TRBV28|-|TRBJ2-1|-
CASSFASRNEQFF
TGTGCCAGCAGTTTCGCTAGTAGGAATGAGCAGTTCTTC
>TRBV12-3/TRBV12-4|few|TRBJ2-2|-
CASSLAPLAGGFSGELFF
TGTGCCAGCAGTTTAGCGCCTCTAGCTGGGGGGTTTAGCGGGGAGCTGTTTTTT
>TRBV9|-|TRBJ1-3|-
CASSVAAPETGNTIYF
TGTGCCAGCAGCGTAGCGGCCCCCGAGACAGGAAACACCATATATTTT
>TRBV24-1|few|TRBJ2-7|TRBD1
CATSDSPRTGSSYEQYF
TGTGCCACCAGTGATAGCCCGAGGACAGGCAGCTCCTACGAGCAGTACTTC
>TRBV9|-|TRBJ2-3|-
CASSVPAGGGPSTDTQYF
TGTGCCAGCAGCGTACCAGCGGGCGGGGGCCCTAGCACAGATACGCAGTATTTT
>TRBV15|many|TRBJ1-5|TRBD1
CATSSLGTGFQPQHF
TGTGCCACCAGCAGTCTAGGGACAGGGTTTCAGCCCCAGCATTTT
>TRBV15|-|TRBJ2-3|TRBD2
CATSRDGGRSDTQYF
TGTGCCACCAGCAGAGATGGCGGGAGGTCAGATACGCAGTATTTT
>TRBV12-3/TRBV12-4|few|TRBJ1-5|TRBD1
CASRPGTAGAQPQHF
TGTGCCAGCAGACCCGGGACAGCGGGGGCCCAGCCCCAGCATTTT
>TRBV7-2|-|TRBJ2-3|-
CASSWSGRPVADTQYF
TGTGCCAGCAGCTGGTCGGGAAGGCCGGTCGCAGATACGCAGTATTTT